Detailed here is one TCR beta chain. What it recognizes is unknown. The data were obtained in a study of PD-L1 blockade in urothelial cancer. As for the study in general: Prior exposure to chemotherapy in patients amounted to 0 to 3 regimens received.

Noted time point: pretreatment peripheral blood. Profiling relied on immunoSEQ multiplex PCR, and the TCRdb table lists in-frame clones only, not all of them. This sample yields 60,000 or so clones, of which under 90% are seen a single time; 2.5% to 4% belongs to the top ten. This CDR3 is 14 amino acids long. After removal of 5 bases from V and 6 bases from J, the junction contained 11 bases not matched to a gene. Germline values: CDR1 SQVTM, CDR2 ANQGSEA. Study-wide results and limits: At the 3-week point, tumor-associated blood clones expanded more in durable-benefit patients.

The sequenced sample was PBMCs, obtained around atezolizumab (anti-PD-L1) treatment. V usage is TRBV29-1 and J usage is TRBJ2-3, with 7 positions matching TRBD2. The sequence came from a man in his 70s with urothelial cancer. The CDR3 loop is CSVPMAGDWDTQYF. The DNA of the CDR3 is TGCAGCGTTCCTATGGCGGGAGATTGGGATACGCAGTATTTT.